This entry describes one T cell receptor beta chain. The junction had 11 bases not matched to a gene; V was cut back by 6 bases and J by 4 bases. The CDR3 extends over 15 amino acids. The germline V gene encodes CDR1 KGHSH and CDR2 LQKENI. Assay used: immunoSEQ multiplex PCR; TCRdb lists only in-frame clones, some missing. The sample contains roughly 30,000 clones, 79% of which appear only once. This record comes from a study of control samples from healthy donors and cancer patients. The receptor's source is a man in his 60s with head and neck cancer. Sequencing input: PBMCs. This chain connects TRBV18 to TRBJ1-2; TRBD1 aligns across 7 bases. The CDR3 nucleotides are TGTGCCAGCTCCCTGAGAGGGGGCGCGAGCTATGGCTACACCTTC. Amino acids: CASSLRGGASYGYTF.